A selection of T cell receptor beta chains follows, all from one sample in a study of CD8 T cells in Susac syndrome. TCRdb recomputed calls from the immunoSEQ multiplex PCR reads with MiXCR, one row per CDR3 protein. The top ten hold 0.25% to 0.35% of the sample, which has 100,000 to 150,000 distinct CDR3 sequences, about 92% seen once. The material sequenced was CD8+ T cells from PBMCs. The receptors come from a human donor with multiple sclerosis. The CDR3 runs from the conserved cysteine through the conserved F or W. The D gene is left open where the match is weak. Size is omitted from some rows. Given values are once, few, many or a class for expanded clones.

size: .
V: TRBV27
length: 13
D: .
J: TRBJ1-1
DNA: TGTGCCAGTCAACACTTATTGAACACTGAAGCTTTCTTT
CDR3: CASQHLLNTEAFF

size: .
V: TRBV12-3/TRBV12-4
length: 15
D: .
J: TRBJ1-2
DNA: TGTGCCAGCACCCCCATAGGGGGGGATATTTATGGCTACACCTTC
CDR3: CASTPIGGDIYGYTF

size: .
V: TRBV24-1
length: 13
D: .
J: TRBJ2-3
DNA: TGTGCCACCAGTGACACCCAGGGGTGGACGCAGTATTTT
CDR3: CATSDTQGWTQYF

size: .
V: TRBV5-4
length: 14
D: .
J: TRBJ2-3
DNA: TGTGCCAGCAGTTCCGGGGCCCGGACAGATACGCAGTATTTT
CDR3: CASSSGARTDTQYF

size: .
V: TRBV5-1
length: 13
D: .
J: TRBJ2-7
DNA: TGCGCCAGCAGCGCTGAGGGGACCTACGAGCAGTACTTC
CDR3: CASSAEGTYEQYF

size: .
V: TRBV12-3/TRBV12-4
length: 15
D: .
J: TRBJ2-5
DNA: TGTGCCAGCGGTATAACGGCGGGACGGCAAGGGACCCAGTACTTC
CDR3: CASGITAGRQGTQYF

size: .
V: TRBV27
length: 21
D: TRBD2
J: TRBJ2-1
DNA: TGTGCCAGCAGTTTATCGGGGCAGGGAATAGGGACTAGCGGCTCCTACAATGAGCAGTTCTTC
CDR3: CASSLSGQGIGTSGSYNEQFF

size: .
V: TRBV15
length: 17
D: .
J: TRBJ2-1
DNA: TGTGCCACCAGCAGAGGCAAGGGGGGAACTCGGGGAGATGAGCAGTTCTTC
CDR3: CATSRGKGGTRGDEQFF

size: .
V: TRBV27
length: 15
D: .
J: TRBJ2-5
DNA: TGTGCCAGCAGATCCCGGATCCGCTCCCAGGAGACCCAGTACTTC
CDR3: CASRSRIRSQETQYF

size: .
V: TRBV6-5
length: 16
D: TRBD2
J: TRBJ2-1
DNA: TGTGCCAGCAGTTCCCAGCGGGGGGGCCGCTACAATGAGCAGTTCTTC
CDR3: CASSSQRGGRYNEQFF

size: .
V: TRBV5-1
length: 13
D: .
J: TRBJ1-2
DNA: TGCGCCAGCAGCTTGGCTAGCATCTATGGCTACACCTTC
CDR3: CASSLASIYGYTF

size: .
V: TRBV27
length: 16
D: TRBD1
J: TRBJ1-4
DNA: TGTGCCAGTCGGGGACAGGAAGGGGGAACTAATGAAAAACTGTTTTTT
CDR3: CASRGQEGGTNEKLFF

size: .
V: TRBV9
length: 14
D: TRBD1
J: TRBJ2-2
DNA: TGTGCCAGCAGCGCATACAGGGGATCCGGGGAGCTGTTTTTT
CDR3: CASSAYRGSGELFF

size: .
V: TRBV6-1
length: 12
D: .
J: TRBJ1-1
DNA: TGTGCCAGCAGTGGGGCAGACCCTGAAGCTTTCTTT
CDR3: CASSGADPEAFF

size: .
V: TRBV9
length: 16
D: TRBD2
J: TRBJ2-3
DNA: TGTGCCAGCAGCGTAGAGGCGGGAGGGTCCACAGATACGCAGTATTTT
CDR3: CASSVEAGGSTDTQYF

size: .
V: TRBV7-2
length: 17
D: .
J: TRBJ2-5
DNA: TGTGCCAGCAGCTGGGCGGGTAGGGTAGCCTCCCAAGAGACCCAGTACTTC
CDR3: CASSWAGRVASQETQYF

size: .
V: TRBV29-1
length: 13
D: TRBD1
J: TRBJ1-2
DNA: TGCAGCGTATCCAAACAGGGGCAACAGGGCTACACCTTC
CDR3: CSVSKQGQQGYTF

size: .
V: TRBV5-1
length: 15
D: .
J: TRBJ1-4
DNA: TGCGCCAGCAGCCCAAGGGAGGCGGCTAATGAAAAACTGTTTTTT
CDR3: CASSPREAANEKLFF

size: .
V: TRBV4-1
length: 15
D: .
J: TRBJ2-5
DNA: TGCGCCAGCAGCCAAGTCTCGGCGGGAAGGGAGACCCAGTACTTC
CDR3: CASSQVSAGRETQYF

size: .
V: TRBV6-4
length: 15
D: .
J: TRBJ2-3
DNA: TGTGCCAGCAGTGACGGGGACGAAGGGGCAGATACGCAGTATTTT
CDR3: CASSDGDEGADTQYF

size: .
V: TRBV7-8
length: 16
D: .
J: TRBJ2-3
DNA: TGTGCCAGCAGCTTTCTACTAGCAAGGGGGCAGGATACGCAGTATTTT
CDR3: CASSFLLARGQDTQYF

size: .
V: TRBV20-1
length: 13
D: .
J: TRBJ1-5
DNA: TGCAGTGCTGGGTACAGGGGCAATCAGCCCCAGCATTTT
CDR3: CSAGYRGNQPQHF

size: .
V: TRBV14
length: 19
D: .
J: TRBJ1-3
DNA: TGTGCCAGCAGCCAAGATCCGGACAGCGCACTACTCTCTGGAAACACCATATATTTT
CDR3: CASSQDPDSALLSGNTIYF

size: few
V: TRBV9
length: 15
D: .
J: TRBJ2-3
DNA: TGTGCCAGCAGCCCCGGGACCGCGAGCACAGATACGCAGTATTTT
CDR3: CASSPGTASTDTQYF

size: .
V: TRBV6-5
length: 17
D: TRBD2
J: TRBJ2-2
DNA: TGTGCCAGCAGTTACTCGATGGGAGGGGCCCACACCGGGGAGCTCTTTTTT
CDR3: CASSYSMGGAHTGELFF

size: once
V: TRBV20-1
length: 15
D: TRBD2
J: TRBJ2-7
DNA: TGCAGTGCTAGAGTGCTAGCGGGGGACTCCTACGAGCAGTACTTC
CDR3: CSARVLAGDSYEQYF

size: .
V: TRBV20-1
length: 14
D: TRBD1
J: TRBJ1-6
DNA: TGCAGTGCTATTACCCGGACAGGGAATTCACCCCTCCACTTT
CDR3: CSAITRTGNSPLHF

size: .
V: TRBV13
length: 16
D: TRBD2
J: TRBJ2-1
DNA: TGTGCCAGCAGCTTAGCGGCGGGGGGCCTTTCCCATGAGCAGTTCTTC
CDR3: CASSLAAGGLSHEQFF

size: .
V: TRBV20-1
length: 15
D: TRBD1
J: TRBJ1-2
DNA: TGCAGTGCTACCACCCACAGGGGCATAAACTATGGCTACACCTTC
CDR3: CSATTHRGINYGYTF

size: .
V: TRBV5-4
length: 17
D: .
J: TRBJ1-2
DNA: TGTGCCAGCAGCTGGATGGGGGGGAATCCTTCCCACTATGGCTACACCTTC
CDR3: CASSWMGGNPSHYGYTF

size: .
V: TRBV21-1
length: 18
D: .
J: TRBJ2-5
DNA: TGTGCCAGCAGCAAATTTAGGGACCCTGTCCCCCCACAAGAGACCCAGTACTTC
CDR3: CASSKFRDPVPPQETQYF

size: .
V: TRBV18
length: 15
D: TRBD1
J: TRBJ1-1
DNA: TGTGCCAGCTCACGGGACAGCATCCTGAACACTGAAGCTTTCTTT
CDR3: CASSRDSILNTEAFF

size: .
V: TRBV7-9
length: 16
D: .
J: TRBJ2-5
DNA: TGTGCCAGCAGCCCCCGAGGGAGCGGGTACCAAGAGACCCAGTACTTC
CDR3: CASSPRGSGYQETQYF

size: .
V: TRBV5-1
length: 13
D: TRBD1
J: TRBJ1-1
DNA: TGCGCCAGCAGCAGCGGGACAGACACTGAAGTTTTCTTT
CDR3: CASSSGTDTEVFF

size: once
V: TRBV4-2
length: 15
D: TRBD2
J: TRBJ2-7
DNA: TGTGCCAGCAGCCAAGATCTCGGACTAGCCGGTGAGCAGTACTTC
CDR3: CASSQDLGLAGEQYF

size: .
V: TRBV2
length: 15
D: .
J: TRBJ2-3
DNA: TGTGCCAGCAGTGAATGGTCGCTAGCGCCCGATACGCAGTATTTT
CDR3: CASSEWSLAPDTQYF

size: .
V: TRBV9
length: 13
D: .
J: TRBJ1-5
DNA: TGTGCCAGCAGCCCACGAGGCAATCAGCCCCAGCATTTT
CDR3: CASSPRGNQPQHF

size: .
V: TRBV3-1
length: 14
D: .
J: TRBJ2-1
DNA: TGTGCCAGCAGCCTGGGGGGGACAATGTATGAGCAGTTCTTC
CDR3: CASSLGGTMYEQFF

size: .
V: TRBV29-1
length: 14
D: TRBD2
J: TRBJ2-3
DNA: TGCAGCGCCGGGCGGGGGGCCGGGCCAGATACGCAGTATTTT
CDR3: CSAGRGAGPDTQYF